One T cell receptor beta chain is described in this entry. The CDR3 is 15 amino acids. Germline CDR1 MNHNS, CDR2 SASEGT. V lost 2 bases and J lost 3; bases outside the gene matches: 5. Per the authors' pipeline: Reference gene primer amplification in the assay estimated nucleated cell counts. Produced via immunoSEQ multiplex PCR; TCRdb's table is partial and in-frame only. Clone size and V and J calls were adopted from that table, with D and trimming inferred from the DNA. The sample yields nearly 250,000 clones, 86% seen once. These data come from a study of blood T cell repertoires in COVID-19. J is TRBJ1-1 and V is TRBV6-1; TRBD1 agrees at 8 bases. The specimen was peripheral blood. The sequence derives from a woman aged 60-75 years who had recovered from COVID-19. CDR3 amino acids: CASSEQQGGYTEAFF. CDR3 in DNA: TGTGCCAGCAGTGAACAACAGGGGGGTTACACTGAAGCTTTCTTT.